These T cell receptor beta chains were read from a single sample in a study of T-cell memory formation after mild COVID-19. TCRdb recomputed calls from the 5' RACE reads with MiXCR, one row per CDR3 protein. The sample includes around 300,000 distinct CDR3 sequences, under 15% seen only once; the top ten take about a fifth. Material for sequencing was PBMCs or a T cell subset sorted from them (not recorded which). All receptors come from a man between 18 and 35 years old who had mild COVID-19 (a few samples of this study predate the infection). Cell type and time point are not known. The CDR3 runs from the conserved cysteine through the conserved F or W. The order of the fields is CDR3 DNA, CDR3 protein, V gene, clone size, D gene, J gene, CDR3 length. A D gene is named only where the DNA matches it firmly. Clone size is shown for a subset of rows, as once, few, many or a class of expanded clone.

DNA: TGCGCCAGCAGCCAAGATGGAGGCCGGGGTTCGGGGGCCAAAAACATTCAGTACTTC
CDR3: CASSQDGGRGSGAKNIQYF
V: TRBV4-1
size: few
D: NA
J: TRBJ2-4
length: 19

DNA: TGTGCCAGCAGCCCCCTGAGCAGCGGGTGGAACAATGAGCAGTTCTTC
CDR3: CASSPLSSGWNNEQFF
V: TRBV6-2/TRBV6-3
size: few
D: NA
J: TRBJ2-1
length: 16

DNA: TGTGCCAGCTCACCACAACTAGCGGGGCCCATTACAGATACGCAGTATTTT
CDR3: CASSPQLAGPITDTQYF
V: TRBV18
size: NA
D: TRBD2
J: TRBJ2-3
length: 17

DNA: TGTGCCAGCAGTTACCATACAGGGGGCCGGACTGAAGCTTTCTTT
CDR3: CASSYHTGGRTEAFF
V: TRBV6-5
size: NA
D: TRBD1
J: TRBJ1-1
length: 15

DNA: TGTGCCAGCAGCCAAGGGGAGACAGGGGGCATCTATGGCTACACCTTC
CDR3: CASSQGETGGIYGYTF
V: TRBV3-1
size: NA
D: TRBD1
J: TRBJ1-2
length: 16

DNA: TGTGCCAGCGGTACAGGGGGCGCAGGGGGCCAAGAGACCCAGTACTTC
CDR3: CASGTGGAGGQETQYF
V: TRBV12-3/TRBV12-4
size: few
D: TRBD1
J: TRBJ2-5
length: 16

DNA: TGTGCCAGCAGGGGGACTAGCTGGAGCACAGATACGCAGTATTTT
CDR3: CASRGTSWSTDTQYF
V: TRBV2
size: NA
D: TRBD2
J: TRBJ2-3
length: 15

DNA: TGTGCCAGCAGCCATGAGGGGGGGCTCGGATCCAGCGAGCAGTACTTC
CDR3: CASSHEGGLGSSEQYF
V: TRBV3-1
size: many
D: NA
J: TRBJ2-7
length: 16

DNA: TGTGCCAGCAGTTACCCTTGGGGAGACAGAACCTACAATGAGCAGTTCTTC
CDR3: CASSYPWGDRTYNEQFF
V: TRBV28
size: few
D: NA
J: TRBJ2-1
length: 17

DNA: TGCGCCAGCAGCTTGGAGGACAGGGACTACAATGAGCAGTTCTTC
CDR3: CASSLEDRDYNEQFF
V: TRBV5-1
size: NA
D: TRBD1
J: TRBJ2-1
length: 15

DNA: TGCGCCAGCAGCCGTGGGGCGGCAAGGGAGCTGTTTTTT
CDR3: CASSRGAARELFF
V: TRBV5-1
size: NA
D: NA
J: TRBJ2-2
length: 13

DNA: TGTGCCAGCAGTTACTCCTCAGGACAGGGGGCCGGGGAGCTGTTTTTT
CDR3: CASSYSSGQGAGELFF
V: TRBV6-6
size: few
D: TRBD1
J: TRBJ2-2
length: 16

DNA: TGTGCCAGCAGTGGCCAGGGGCAGGGCTATGGCTACACCTTC
CDR3: CASSGQGQGYGYTF
V: TRBV2
size: NA
D: NA
J: TRBJ1-2
length: 14